The sequence of this TCR beta chain was determined in a study of blood T cells in healthy people across ages. Study-wide results and limits: Diversity estimates from one million T cells were considered underestimates. There were more naive CD4+ cells and higher diversity in long-lived donors than in aged donors.

The authors ran a second PCR of about 7 to 11 cycles using a sample-barcoded 5' primer and a J-beta primer mix. Each cDNA molecule was tagged by a template-switch adaptor that had 12 random nucleotides. Via MiXCR, TCRdb re-called the 5' RACE reads, giving one row per CDR3 protein. Counted here are under 800,000 distinct CDR3 sequences, around 20% occurring once; the ten biggest clones make up approximately 3.6%. The CDR3 covers 14 residues. In germline, CDR1 is SGHAT, CDR2 FQDESV (reference sequence). The V and J ends lost 4 bases and 2 bases respectively, with 11 bases between them. On this clonotype itself: The target antigen is unknown.

The sequenced material came from blood. This sequence joins TRBV11-1 and TRBJ2-5; D tentatively fits TRBD1 or TRBD2 (5 bases each). This TCR derives from a man between 65 and 80 years old in good health. The CDR3 loop reads CASSWDGLQETQYF. The CDR3, as DNA: TGTGCCAGCAGCTGGGACGGATTACAAGAGACCCAGTACTTC.